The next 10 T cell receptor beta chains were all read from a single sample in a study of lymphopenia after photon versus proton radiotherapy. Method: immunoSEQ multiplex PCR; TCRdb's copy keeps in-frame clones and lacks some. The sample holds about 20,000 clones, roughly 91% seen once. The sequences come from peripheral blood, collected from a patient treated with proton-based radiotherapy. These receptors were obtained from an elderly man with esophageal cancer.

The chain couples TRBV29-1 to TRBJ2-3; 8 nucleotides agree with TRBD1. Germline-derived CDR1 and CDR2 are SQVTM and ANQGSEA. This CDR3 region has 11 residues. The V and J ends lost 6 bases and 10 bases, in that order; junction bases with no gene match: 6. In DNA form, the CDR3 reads TGCAGCGTCCACAGGGGGGATGCGCAGTATTTT. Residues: CSVHRGDAQYF.

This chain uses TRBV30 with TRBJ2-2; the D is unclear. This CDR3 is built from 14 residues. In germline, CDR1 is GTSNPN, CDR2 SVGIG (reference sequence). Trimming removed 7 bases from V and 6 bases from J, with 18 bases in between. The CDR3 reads CALKLDPGAGELFF. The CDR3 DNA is TGTGCCTTGAAACTCGACCCAGGAGCCGGGGAGCTGTTTTTT. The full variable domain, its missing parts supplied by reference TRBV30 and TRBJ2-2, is SQTIHQWPATLVQPVGSPLSLECTVEGTSNPNLYWYRQAAGRGLQLLFYSVGIGQISSEVPQNLSASRPQDRQFILSSKKLLLSDSGFYLCALKLDPGAGELFFGEGSRLTVL.

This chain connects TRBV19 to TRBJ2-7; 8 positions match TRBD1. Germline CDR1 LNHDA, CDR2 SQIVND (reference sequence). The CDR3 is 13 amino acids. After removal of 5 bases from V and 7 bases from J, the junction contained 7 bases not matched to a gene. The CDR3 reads CASSADRGSEQYF. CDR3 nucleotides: TGTGCCAGTAGTGCTGACAGGGGCTCGGAGCAGTACTTC.

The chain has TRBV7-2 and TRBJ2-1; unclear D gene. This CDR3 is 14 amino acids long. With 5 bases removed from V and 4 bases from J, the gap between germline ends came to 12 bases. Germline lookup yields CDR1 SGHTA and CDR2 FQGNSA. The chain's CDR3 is CASSLRLSYNEQFF. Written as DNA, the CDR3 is TGTGCCAGCAGCCTCAGACTTAGTTACAATGAGCAGTTCTTC.

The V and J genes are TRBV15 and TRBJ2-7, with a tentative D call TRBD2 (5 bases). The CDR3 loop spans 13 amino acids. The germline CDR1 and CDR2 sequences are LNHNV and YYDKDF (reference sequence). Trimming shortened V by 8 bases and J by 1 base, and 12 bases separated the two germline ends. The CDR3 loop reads CATGLRESYEQYF. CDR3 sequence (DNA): TGTGCCACCGGATTGAGGGAATCCTACGAGCAGTACTTC.

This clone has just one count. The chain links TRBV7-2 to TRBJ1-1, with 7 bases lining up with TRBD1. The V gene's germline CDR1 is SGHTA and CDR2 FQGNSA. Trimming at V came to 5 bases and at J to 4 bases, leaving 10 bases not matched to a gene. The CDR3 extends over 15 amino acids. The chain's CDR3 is CASSPQGDVFTEAFF. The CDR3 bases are TGTGCCAGCAGCCCCCAGGGGGACGTTTTCACTGAAGCTTTCTTT.

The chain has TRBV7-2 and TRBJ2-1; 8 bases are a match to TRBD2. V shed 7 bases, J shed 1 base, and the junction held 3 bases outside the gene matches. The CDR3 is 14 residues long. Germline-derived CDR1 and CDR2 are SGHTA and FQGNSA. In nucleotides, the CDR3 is TGTGCCAGCATTCCGGGAGGGTCCTACAATGAGCAGTTCTTC. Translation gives CASIPGGSYNEQFF.

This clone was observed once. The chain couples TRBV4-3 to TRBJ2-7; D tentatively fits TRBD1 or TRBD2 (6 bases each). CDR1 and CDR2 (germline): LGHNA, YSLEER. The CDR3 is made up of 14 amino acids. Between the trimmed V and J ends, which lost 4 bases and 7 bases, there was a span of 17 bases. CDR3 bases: TGCGCCAGCAGCCCGCGGCTGGGGGCGGGGGAGCAGTACTTC. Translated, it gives CASSPRLGAGEQYF.

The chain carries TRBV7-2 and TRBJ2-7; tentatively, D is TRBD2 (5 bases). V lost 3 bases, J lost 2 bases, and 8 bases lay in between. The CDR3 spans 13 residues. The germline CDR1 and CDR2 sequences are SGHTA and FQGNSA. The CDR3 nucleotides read TGTGCCAGCAGCTTTGGACTGACCTACGAGCAGTACTTC. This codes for CASSFGLTYEQYF.

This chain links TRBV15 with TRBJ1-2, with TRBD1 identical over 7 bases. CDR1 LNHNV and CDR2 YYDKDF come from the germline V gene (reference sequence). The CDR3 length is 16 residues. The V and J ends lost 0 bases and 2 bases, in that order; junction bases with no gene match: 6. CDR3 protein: CATSRDGPGGNYGYTF. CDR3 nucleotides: TGTGCCACCAGCAGAGATGGGCCAGGGGGAAACTATGGCTACACCTTC.